One and the same sample provided the 25 T cell receptor beta chains below, sequenced in a study of blood T cell repertoires in COVID-19. Profiling relied on immunoSEQ multiplex PCR, and the TCRdb table lists in-frame clones only, not all of them. This repertoire shows some 160,000 clones, roughly 91% found once; its top ten account for roughly 2.3%. Specimen: peripheral blood. The receptors were sampled from a man aged 18 to 29 with acute or convalescent COVID-19.

CDR3 amino acids: CASASGTGVYEQYF. CDR3 DNA sequence: TGTGCCAGCGCTTCCGGGACAGGCGTTTACGAGCAGTACTTC. The chain links TRBV2 to TRBJ2-7, with 8 bases fitting TRBD1. CDR1 and CDR2 (germline): SNHLY, FYNNEI. This CDR3 spans 14 amino acids. With V trimmed by 8 bases and J by 4 bases, 10 bases remained unmatched.

The rearrangement links TRBV19 to TRBJ1-3; the match to TRBD1 covers 8 bases. CDR3 length equals 14 residues. V was clipped by 7 bases and J by 2 bases; unmatched bases: 4. Germline loops: CDR1 LNHDA, CDR2 SQIVND (reference sequence). CDR3 region: CASKRQGTGNTIYF. In nucleotides, the CDR3 is TGTGCCAGTAAAAGACAGGGGACTGGAAACACCATATATTTT.

The chain joins TRBV5-1 to TRBJ1-5; no firm D call. The germline gives CDR1 SGHRS, CDR2 YFSETQ. The ends were cut back, 4 bases at V and 0 bases at J, with 5 bases in the middle. The CDR3 runs 13 residues. The CDR3: CASSLNSNQPQHF. CDR3 sequence (DNA): TGCGCCAGCAGCCTAAATAGCAATCAGCCCCAGCATTTT.

A single count supports this clone. V and J are TRBV11-2 and TRBJ1-6; D perhaps matches TRBD1 (6 bases). The V end lost 5 bases, the J end lost 9 bases, and 14 bases lay between the germline ends. CDR1 SGHAT and CDR2 FQNNGV come from the germline V gene. The CDR3 is 14 residues long. As DNA, the CDR3 is TGTGCCAGCAGCCTAACCTTAGGGGGTTCACCCCTCCACTTT. As protein: CASSLTLGGSPLHF.

V gene TRBV5-1 combines with J gene TRBJ1-2; weak D call: TRBD1 (6 bases). This CDR3 has 15 amino acids. The germline V and J ends were trimmed by 5 bases and 5 bases, with 19 bases remaining between them. Germline assignment: CDR1 SGHRS and CDR2 YFSETQ. DNA of the CDR3: TGCGCCAGCAGACCCACCACAGGGATGGAATATGGCTACACCTTC. Translated, it gives CASRPTTGMEYGYTF.

In this sample, this clone turned up a few times. For the CDR3, the DNA is TGCAGTGCTAGTAACCGGGACAGGGCCTTAGGGGGCAATCAGCCCCAGCATTTT. Protein: CSASNRDRALGGNQPQHF. J is TRBJ1-5 and V is TRBV20-1; 9 nucleotides agree with TRBD1. Trimming cost V 3 bases and J 2 bases; bases outside gene matches: 14. The CDR3 totals 18 residues. Germline-derived CDR1 and CDR2 are DFQATT and SNEGSKA (reference sequence).

The chain combines TRBV11-3 with TRBJ2-3, with TRBD1 identical over 10 bases. CDR1 and CDR2 from the germline V gene are SGHNT and YENEEA. CDR3 size: 16 residues. The junction had 6 bases not matched to a gene; V was cut back by 1 base and J by 5 bases. The CDR3 bases are TGTGCCAGCAGCTTAGGCTCGGGACAGGGGCGAGATACGCAGTATTTT. This codes for CASSLGSGQGRDTQYF.

The V gene is TRBV5-6, the J gene TRBJ1-1; no clear D. The V end lost 0 bases, the J end lost 6 bases, and 15 bases lay between the germline ends. There are 15 residues in the CDR3. Germline lookup yields CDR1 SGHDT and CDR2 YYEEEE. CDR3 in DNA: TGTGCCAGCAGCTTGGCCCGGGTGTATCAGTCTGAAGCTTTCTTT. The encoded protein is CASSLARVYQSEAFF. The full variable domain, its missing parts supplied by reference TRBV5-6 and TRBJ1-1, is DAGVTQSPTHLIKTRGQQVTLRCSPKSGHDTVSWYQQALGQGPQFIFQYYEEEERQRGNFPDRFSGHQFPNYSSELNVNALLLGDSALYLCASSLARVYQSEAFFGQGTRLTVV.

The gene calls are TRBV6-5 and TRBJ1-2; TRBD1 agrees at 7 bases. The CDR3 is 14 amino acids. V shed 0 bases and J 6 bases; nucleotides not matched to a gene: 4. The V gene's germline CDR1 is MNHEY and CDR2 SVGAGI. Written as DNA, the CDR3 is TGTGCCAGCAGTTACTCGGAGGGGGCGGATGGCTACACCTTC. Translated: CASSYSEGADGYTF.

The rearrangement links TRBV28 to TRBJ1-5; tentatively, D is TRBD1 (6 bases). The germline gives CDR1 MDHEN, CDR2 SYDVKM. With 1 base removed from V and 0 bases from J, the gap between germline ends came to 10 bases. The CDR3 runs 16 residues. CDR3 bases: TGTGCCAGCAGTTTATTCAGGGGCCTTAGCAATCAGCCCCAGCATTTT. Protein: CASSLFRGLSNQPQHF.

The chain recombines TRBV29-1 with TRBJ2-4, with 9 positions matching TRBD1. V gave up 6 bases and J gave up 2 bases; unmatched junction bases: 8. The CDR3 is made up of 15 amino acids. CDR1 and CDR2 from the germline V gene are SQVTM and ANQGSEA. The CDR3 sequence is CSVAFGTGSKNIQYF. The CDR3 DNA sequence: TGCAGCGTCGCGTTTGGGACAGGGTCCAAAAACATTCAGTACTTC. Combining the CDR3 with reference TRBV29-1 and TRBJ2-4 gives the whole variable domain SAVISQKPSRDICQRGTSLTIQCQVDSQVTMMFWYRQQPGQSLTLIATANQGSEATYESGFVIDKFPISRPNLTFSTLTVSNMSPEDSSIYLCSVAFGTGSKNIQYFGAGTRLSVL.

The chain is built from TRBV4-2 and TRBJ2-2, with 15 positions matching TRBD2. CDR3 length: 21 amino acids. J was trimmed by 0 bases and V by 4 bases; bases with no gene match: 12. Germline-derived CDR1 and CDR2 are LGHNA and YNFKEQ. CDR3: CASSRGLAGGPVSANTGELFF. The CDR3, as DNA: TGTGCCAGCAGCCGCGGACTAGCGGGGGGGCCGGTGTCGGCGAACACCGGGGAGCTGTTTTTT.

The chain links TRBV12-3 or TRBV12-4 to TRBJ2-3; maybe TRBD1 (6 bases). The CDR3 covers 13 residues. Trimming stripped 4 bases from V and 6 bases from J, with 11 bases between. The CDR3 DNA is TGTGCCAGCAGTTATGGACAGAGTGATACGCAGTATTTT. Amino acid sequence: CASSYGQSDTQYF.

The chain carries TRBV20-1 and TRBJ2-4, with D unresolved. The CDR3 is made up of 15 amino acids. V was cut by 3 bases and J by 0 bases, with 12 bases left in between. The germline CDR1 and CDR2 sequences are DFQATT and SNEGSKA (reference sequence). The CDR3 here is CSASFVELAKNIQYF. CDR3 nucleotide sequence: TGCAGTGCTAGTTTTGTCGAACTAGCCAAAAACATTCAGTACTTC.

This CDR3 is CASSQVGMGEGFYEQYF. DNA for the CDR3: TGCGCCAGCAGCCAAGTCGGTATGGGGGAGGGTTTCTACGAGCAGTACTTC. The chain recombines TRBV4-1 with TRBJ2-7, with TRBD2 identical over 7 bases. Germline values: CDR1 MGHRA, CDR2 YSYEKL. With V trimmed by 1 base and J by 3 bases, 12 bases remained unmatched. The CDR3 totals 17 residues.

The V call is TRBV30, the J call TRBJ1-2; TRBD1 matches at 9 bases. The germline CDR1 and CDR2 sequences are GTSNPN and SVGIG (reference sequence). Unmatched junction bases numbered 5, after V lost 3 bases and J lost 0 bases. The CDR3 is 15 amino acids. The CDR3 coding sequence is TGTGCCTGGAGCCCCGGGACAGGGCCTAACTATGGCTACACCTTC. Translation gives CAWSPGTGPNYGYTF.

CDR3 DNA: TGTGCCAGCAGCTTAGCCACAGGGATTAACACTGAAGCTTTCTTT. It translates to CASSLATGINTEAFF. The V and J genes are TRBV7-6 and TRBJ1-1; possibly TRBD1 for D (6 bases). Trimming shortened V by 0 bases and J by 2 bases, and 10 bases separated the two germline ends. The CDR3 loop spans 15 amino acids. The germline gives CDR1 SGHVS, CDR2 FNYEAQ. The full variable domain, completed using reference TRBV7-6 and TRBJ1-1, is GAGVSQSPRYKVTKRGQDVALRCDPISGHVSLYWYRQALGQGPEFLTYFNYEAQQDKSGLPNDRFSAERPEGSISTLTIQRTEQRDSAMYRCASSLATGINTEAFFGQGTRLTVV.

The genes are TRBV7-9 and TRBJ1-4; TRBD1 aligns across 8 bases. The CDR3 contains 15 residues. The germline gives CDR1 SEHNR, CDR2 FQNEAQ (reference sequence). V trimming: 5 bases; J trimming: 7 bases; junction bases outside the gene matches: 9. The DNA for the CDR3 is TGTGCCAGCAGCGGAACAGGGGGAAGGGGTGAAAAACTGTTTTTT. It yields the protein CASSGTGGRGEKLFF. The full variable domain, with the rest looked up from reference TRBV7-9 and TRBJ1-4, is DTGVSQNPRHKITKRGQNVTFRCDPISEHNRLYWYRQTLGQGPEFLTYFQNEAQLEKSRLLSDRFSAERPKGSFSTLEIQRTEQGDSAMYLCASSGTGGRGEKLFFGSGTQLSVL.

The J gene is TRBJ1-1, the V gene TRBV19; 7 bases map to TRBD1. Germline trimming cut 3 bases from V and 8 bases from J; bases unmatched to any gene: 0. This CDR3 region has 11 residues. Germline V gives CDR1 LNHDA, CDR2 SQIVND (reference sequence). CDR3 protein: CASSMGQEAFF. Written as DNA, the CDR3 is TGTGCCAGTAGTATGGGACAGGAAGCTTTCTTT.

V is TRBV5-1 and J is TRBJ2-5, with D maybe TRBD1 (5 bases). The germline V gene has CDR1 SGHRS and CDR2 YFSETQ. Trimming stripped 0 bases from V and 4 bases from J, with 10 bases between. The CDR3 covers 14 residues. In DNA, the CDR3 is TGCGCCAGCAGCTTGGGGGCAGGGTCAGAGACCCAGTACTTC. Protein product: CASSLGAGSETQYF.

This chain links TRBV2 with TRBJ1-1, with 11 bases lining up with TRBD1. V lost 4 bases and J lost 7; bases outside the gene matches: 2. This CDR3 is built from 13 residues. Germline assignment: CDR1 SNHLY and CDR2 FYNNEI. The CDR3 sequence is CASSGDRGIEAFF. The CDR3 nucleotides are TGTGCCAGCAGTGGGGACAGGGGGATTGAAGCTTTCTTT.

The V call is TRBV29-1, the J call TRBJ1-1; 9 nucleotides agree with TRBD1. The J segment lost 1 base and the V segment lost 1 base, leaving 10 bases of the junction unmatched. This CDR3 spans 17 amino acids. Germline lookup yields CDR1 SQVTM and CDR2 ANQGSEA. The CDR3 nucleotides read TGCAGCGTTGAAGCTCGGGACAGGGCCCGAGGGAACACTGAAGCTTTCTTT. Its protein product is CSVEARDRARGNTEAFF.

This chain links TRBV10-3 with TRBJ1-4; 8 bases fit TRBD1. Germline assignment: CDR1 ENHRY and CDR2 SYGVKD. Trimming removed 11 bases from V and 1 base from J; junction bases left unmatched: 6. This CDR3 is built from 14 residues. As DNA, the CDR3 is TGTGCCTCTCAACAGGGGGGAACTAATGAAAAACTGTTTTTT. This codes for CASQQGGTNEKLFF.

The rearrangement uses TRBV5-1 and TRBJ1-5; no reliable D call. The CDR3 contains 15 residues. Germline-derived CDR1 and CDR2 are SGHRS and YFSETQ. V was pared by 1 base and J by 3 bases, with 11 bases between. The CDR3 sequence: CASSLNSNINQPQHF. CDR3 nucleotides: TGCGCCAGCAGCTTGAACAGCAATATCAATCAGCCCCAGCATTTT.

The rearrangement joins TRBV5-1 to TRBJ2-2; 7 bases line up with TRBD2. The CDR3 runs 15 residues. With 6 bases clipped from V and 0 bases from J, the junction kept 5 bases outside the gene matches. Germline V gene sequence: CDR1 SGHRS, CDR2 YFSETQ. The CDR3 nucleotides are TGCGCCAGCAAGAACGGGGGGTCGAACACCGGGGAGCTGTTTTTT. As protein: CASKNGGSNTGELFF.